This T cell receptor beta chain was obtained from a study of blood T cell repertoires in COVID-19 (dated by TCRdb to 2020 to 2021). With respect to the entire study: Samples covering the acute and convalescent phases of COVID-19 were provided by collaborators in the United States, Italy and Spain. The sample metadata nearly always contained a de-identified subject ID, COVID-19 status, age in years and sex. The samples were drawn from two sources: the first 160 participants of the ongoing ImmuneRACE study, and 1,000 to 1,500 subjects contributed by 6 global collaborators. Deeply sampled blood TCRbeta repertoires from subjects exposed to, actively infected with, or recovered from COVID-19 were included in the dataset. The repertoires were released in a freely available public database intended as a resource for research on the immune response to SARS-CoV-2. HLA class I and class II types, where available, came from metadata supplied by the sample provider rather than from assay-based typing. The prospective study material was composed of cDNA or gDNA derived from T cells, B-cell-depleted T cells, or PBMCs.

TCRbeta CDR3 regions were amplified from genomic DNA using the immunoSEQ Assay, a bias-controlled multiplex PCR. In the authors' own workflow: The number of nucleated cells in each sample was estimated by amplification of reference gene primers within the assay. Sequence reads were collapsed and filtered to measure the absolute abundance of every unique TCRbeta CDR3 rearrangement. For each sample, productive Simpson clonality was calculated by taking the square root of Simpson's diversity index across productive rearrangements. TCRdb took over this immuneACCESS table, retaining in-frame rearrangements with V and J assigned. Such tables are incomplete; in checked studies, under half of the missing clones stem from an unresolved V gene, and the remainder is unexplained. Clone size and V and J calls were adopted from that table, with D and trimming inferred from the DNA. For this sample there are hundreds of thousands of clones; roughly 90% appear just once. The biggest ten clones account for approximately 4% of the sample.

Summary of the overall study and its limitations: How much clinical and demographic metadata was included differed by source and by participant, and the metadata was provided uncurated.

Comment on this clone: Its antigen is currently not known. No base quality information exists; no much larger clone differs at one position.

Germline trimming: 2 bases from V, 1 base from J; junction bases outside gene matches: 3. Its CDR3 holds 15 amino acids, cysteine through phenylalanine. Just the 45-base CDR3 DNA is kept, in frame starting at base 1. Sequences MNHEY (CDR1) and SVGAGI (CDR2) are obtained from the germline V gene. Collaborating institutions collected whole blood in K2EDTA tubes following their own protocols. For TCRbeta analysis, collaborator samples were shipped as frozen whole blood, as isolated PBMCs, or as DNA extracted from either sample type. Sequenced input: peripheral blood. This clonotype was sampled from a woman aged 50 to 65 with active or convalescent COVID-19. This sequence uses TRBV6-5 and TRBJ1-1; 8 nucleotides in the junction match TRBD1. The DNA sequence is as follows: TGTGCCAGCAGTTACCCCGGGACAGGGAACACTGAAGCTTTCTTT. This gives the protein CASSYPGTGNTEAFF.